This T cell receptor beta chain originates from a study of metastatic and nonmetastatic thyroid tumors. Turning to the study itself: Comparison of repertoires was carried out across blood and tumor or nodule tissue from malignant and benign thyroid patients.

Study-level results: It was reportedly found that TCR beta diversity was significantly higher in malignant thyroid tumors than in benign nodules, a difference seen in both blood and tumor samples.

The CDR3 spans 12 residues. V was shortened by 7 bases and J by 5 bases, with 11 bases between the two germline ends. Germline V gives CDR1 DFQATT, CDR2 SNEGSKA (reference sequence). On this clone: Its antigen is not identified.

Source study methods: A classifier of distant metastasis in papillary thyroid cancer was built from CDR3 differences (across clinicopathological groups). Via MiXCR, TCRdb re-called the PCR reads. The V and J calls were not made by the authors but by TCRdb's processing. Of more than 90,000 clones detected, 9.5% to 15% appear once; the ten largest clones hold 11%. The entire patient cohort was treatment-naive prior to thyroid surgery. This TCR was sampled from a female donor with papillary thyroid cancer or a benign thyroid nodule (not recorded which). Some clones in this sample may be carry-over from other donors' samples. This chain uses TRBV20-1 with TRBJ2-2, with a possible D match to TRBD1 (5 bases). Sequenced: blood. CDR3: CSGTPRTGELFF. The CDR3, as DNA: TGCAGTGGGACACCTCGTACCGGGGAGCTGTTTTTT.